This is a list of T cell receptor beta chains from one sample in a study of identical twins. Via MiXCR, TCRdb re-called the 5' RACE reads, giving one row per CDR3 protein. The table lists hundreds of thousands of distinct CDR3 sequences, roughly 18% of them singletons. The same specimen was also included in a second study, on T cells expressing NK-cell markers.

The specimen sequenced was PBMCs. Every receptor here comes from a woman aged 18 to 35 in good health. The CDR3 runs from the conserved cysteine through the conserved F or W. A D gene is named only where the DNA matches it firmly. Clone size is stated in some rows and not others, as once, few, many or a class when expanded.

-	TRBD1	TRBV7-3	TRBJ1-6	CASSLRQGESPLHF	TGTGCCAGCAGCTTAAGACAGGGAGAGTCACCCCTCCACTTT
once	-	TRBV6-2/TRBV6-3	TRBJ1-3	CANGNGQFGNTIYF	TGTGCCAACGGGAACGGACAGTTTGGAAACACCATATATTTT
few	-	TRBV5-6	TRBJ1-3	CASSLLKAGNTIYF	TGTGCCAGCAGCTTGCTAAAGGCTGGAAACACCATATATTTT
few	-	TRBV12-3/TRBV12-4	TRBJ1-2	CASSGTSNYGYTF	TGTGCCAGCAGTGGGACATCTAACTATGGCTACACCTTC
few	-	TRBV12-5	TRBJ1-5	CASGLVLGTPNQPQHF	TGTGCTAGTGGTTTGGTACTAGGGACCCCAAATCAGCCCCAGCATTTT
few	TRBD1	TRBV18	TRBJ2-7	CASSRPGQKVYEQYF	TGTGCCAGCTCACGCCCGGGACAGAAAGTCTACGAGCAGTACTTC
few	TRBD1	TRBV9	TRBJ2-5	CASSARDRQETQYF	TGTGCCAGCAGCGCCAGGGACAGGCAAGAGACCCAGTACTTC
once	TRBD2	TRBV7-2	TRBJ2-3	CASSARTSGRAGDTQYF	TGTGCCAGCAGCGCACGGACTAGCGGGAGGGCGGGAGATACGCAGTATTTT
-	-	TRBV12-3/TRBV12-4	TRBJ1-5	CASSPGTAASRPQHF	TGTGCCAGCAGCCCTGGAACAGCTGCCTCGAGGCCCCAGCATTTT
few	TRBD1	TRBV6-1	TRBJ2-6	CASRPTGGISGANVLTF	TGTGCCAGCAGACCAACAGGGGGCATCTCTGGGGCCAACGTCCTGACTTTC
-	-	TRBV20-1	TRBJ2-2	CSAWDSYTGELFF	TGCAGTGCTTGGGACTCCTACACCGGGGAGCTGTTTTTT
few	-	TRBV12-3/TRBV12-4	TRBJ1-1	CASSWGGSTEAFF	TGTGCCAGCAGTTGGGGTGGTAGCACTGAAGCTTTCTTT
few	-	TRBV3-1	TRBJ1-6	CASSQGPRNSPLHF	TGTGCCAGCAGCCAAGGACCCAGGAATTCACCCCTCCACTTT
-	TRBD1	TRBV20-1	TRBJ2-7	CSAGTGQGIEQYF	TGCAGTGCAGGGACGGGACAGGGGATCGAGCAGTACTTC
-	TRBD1	TRBV3-1	TRBJ2-1	CASSQEGQGYNEQFF	TGTGCCAGCAGCCAAGAGGGACAGGGCTACAATGAGCAGTTCTTC
few	-	TRBV20-1	TRBJ2-7	CSARDPSGDYEQYF	TGCAGTGCTAGAGACCCAAGTGGGGATTACGAGCAGTACTTC
-	-	TRBV10-3	TRBJ2-3	CAIRGRGVSTDTQYF	TGTGCCATCAGGGGAAGGGGGGTAAGCACAGATACGCAGTATTTT
-	TRBD2	TRBV29-1	TRBJ2-1	CSVQTGLAAYNEQFF	TGCAGCGTCCAAACGGGCCTAGCGGCGTACAATGAGCAGTTCTTC
-	-	TRBV6-1	TRBJ2-7	CASSPPPGQSYEQYF	TGTGCCAGCAGCCCTCCACCGGGACAATCCTACGAGCAGTACTTC
few	TRBD2	TRBV9	TRBJ2-1	CASSGLAGSGPEQFF	TGTGCCAGCAGCGGCCTAGCGGGGAGCGGCCCTGAGCAGTTCTTC
few	-	TRBV7-7	TRBJ2-2	CASRPTGLNTGELFF	TGTGCTAGCAGGCCAACAGGGCTCAACACCGGGGAGCTGTTTTTT
-	-	TRBV20-1	TRBJ2-3	CSANREGLADTQYF	TGCAGTGCTAATCGGGAAGGGTTGGCAGATACGCAGTATTTT
few	-	TRBV29-1	TRBJ2-5	CSVQKGRETQYF	TGCAGCGTTCAAAAGGGTCGGGAGACCCAGTACTTC
-	TRBD2	TRBV12-3/TRBV12-4	TRBJ2-6	CASSSLAGVWLGANVLTF	TGTGCCAGCAGTTCCTTAGCGGGGGTTTGGTTGGGGGCCAACGTCCTGACTTTC
-	-	TRBV12-3/TRBV12-4	TRBJ2-7	CASSTRPNEQYF	TGTGCCAGCAGCACTAGGCCCAACGAGCAGTACTTC
few	-	TRBV7-2	TRBJ2-2	CASSLARREGGVTGELFF	TGTGCCAGCAGCTTAGCTCGCAGAGAGGGAGGTGTCACCGGGGAGCTGTTTTTT
-	TRBD2	TRBV10-3	TRBJ2-1	CASGSTSGYGADEQFF	TGTGCCAGCGGCTCGACTAGCGGGTATGGAGCGGATGAGCAGTTCTTC